The 12 T cell receptor beta chains below come from one sample, sequenced in a study of T cells in Graves' hyperthyroidism and ophthalmopathy. Amplification targeted TCR beta CDR3 regions from RNA transcripts. The TCR CDR3 first-round RT-PCR relied on the HTBI primer set. TCRdb ran MiXCR on the multiplex PCR reads and lists one entry per CDR3 protein. The repertoire includes 89,000 or so distinct CDR3 sequences, around 42% of them detected once, and roughly 10% sits in the top ten. The sequenced sample consisted of peripheral blood or thyroid tissue (not recorded which). Source of these receptors: a woman aged 30 to 39 with Graves' hyperthyroidism.

The chain links TRBV7-2 to TRBJ1-1; tentatively, D is TRBD1 (6 bases). The V end was cut by 3 bases, the J end by 6 bases, with 11 bases between. The germline CDR1 and CDR2 sequences are SGHTA and FQGNSA. The CDR3 length is 13 residues. CDR3 sequence: CASSFLQGSEAFF. CDR3 nucleotide sequence: TGTGCCAGCAGCTTCCTTCAGGGGTCTGAAGCTTTCTTT.

This chain joins TRBV20-1 and TRBJ1-3, with D perhaps matching TRBD1 (6 bases). The CDR3 extends over 13 amino acids. The germline V gene has CDR1 DFQATT and CDR2 SNEGSKA (reference sequence). Trimming removed 6 bases from V and 3 bases from J, with 12 bases in between. The CDR3 region is CSAQRGSGNTIYF. CDR3 DNA: TGCAGTGCCCAGAGGGGGAGTGGAAACACCATATATTTT.

A word on this clonotype: The conserved closing phenylalanine or tryptophan is absent in this CDR3, likely reflecting a read error. The DNA is left out, because the CDR3 cannot be placed on it with certainty; the CDR3 is given as TCRdb lists it. This chain joins TRBV12-3 or TRBV12-4 and TRBJ2-2; TRBD2, the D gene given by the table, was not confirmed from the DNA. The CDR3 is made up of 18 amino acids, end residues included. CDR3 residues: CASRPYWTSGTNTGELRI.

The chain has TRBV4-1 and TRBJ2-1; 9 positions agree with TRBD2. This CDR3 is built from 16 residues. The V gene end was trimmed by 1 base and the J gene end by 7 bases; junction bases not matched to a gene: 8. Germline V gene data show CDR1 as MGHRA and CDR2 as YSYEKL. The CDR3 sequence is CASSQVGLAGLNEQFF. As DNA, the CDR3 is TGCGCCAGCAGCCAAGTTGGGCTAGCGGGGCTAAATGAGCAGTTCTTC.

The J gene is TRBJ2-7, the V gene TRBV20-1; TRBD2 might be the D (6 bases). Germline V gives CDR1 DFQATT, CDR2 SNEGSKA (reference sequence). The CDR3 runs to 14 residues. Trimming cost V 6 bases and J 0 bases, with 15 bases left between them. The CDR3 bases are TGCAGTGCACTCCGGGACTTCCTCTCCTACGAGCAGTACTTC. This sequence encodes CSALRDFLSYEQYF.

In the case of this clonotype: This clone may be a read error of a much larger clone one base away. This chain uses TRBV20-1 with TRBJ2-7; a weak D match, TRBD1 (5 bases). Deletions cut 8 bases from V and 6 bases from J, with 11 bases between. The CDR3 loop spans 10 amino acids. Germline CDR1 reads DFQATT; CDR2 reads SNEGSKA (reference sequence). The CDR3 region is CSTQRGEQYF. DNA for the CDR3: TGCAGTACCCAAAGGGGCGAGCAGTACTTC.

This chain connects TRBV7-9 to TRBJ2-2; D not certain. Looked up from germline, CDR1 is SEHNR and CDR2 is FQNEAQ (reference sequence). This CDR3 is built from 12 residues. Deletions cut 6 bases from V and 4 bases from J, with 6 bases between. The CDR3 nucleotides are TGTGCCAGCAGTTCTCCCACCGGGGAGCTGTTTTTT. Translation: CASSSPTGELFF. The full variable domain, with the rest looked up from reference TRBV7-9 and TRBJ2-2, is DTGVSQNPRHKITKRGQNVTFRCDPISEHNRLYWYRQTLGQGPEFLTYFQNEAQLEKSRLLSDRFSAERPKGSFSTLEIQRTEQGDSAMYLCASSSPTGELFFGEGSRLTVL.

This clonotype has more than one count but fewer than ten. This chain links TRBV11-2 with TRBJ2-7, with 15 bases identical to TRBD2. The trim removed 4 bases at V and 6 bases at J, leaving 1 base unmatched. Germline values: CDR1 SGHAT, CDR2 FQNNGV. The CDR3 runs 14 residues. The CDR3 DNA sequence: TGTGCCAGCAGCTGGACTAGCGGGAGGGGCGAGCAGTACTTC. Residues: CASSWTSGRGEQYF.

Many counts were recorded for this clonotype. This chain connects TRBV7-2 to TRBJ2-5; 8 bases map to TRBD2. Germline V lookup: CDR1 SGHTA, CDR2 FQGNSA. The CDR3 is 15 amino acids. With 5 bases clipped from V and 7 bases from J, the junction kept 12 bases outside the gene matches. CDR3 DNA: TGTGCCAGCAGCCCTCGTCCGGGGGGGAGTGTGACCCAGTACTTC. Translation: CASSPRPGGSVTQYF. Combining the CDR3 with reference TRBV7-2 and TRBJ2-5 gives the whole variable domain GAGVSQSPSNKVTEKGKDVELRCDPISGHTALYWYRQSLGQGLEFLIYFQGNSAPDKSGLPSDRFSAERTGGSVSTLTIQRTQQEDSAVYLCASSPRPGGSVTQYFGPGTRLLVL.

There are many counts of this clonotype. The CDR3 region has the DNA TGCAGTGCTAGAGGAAGGTTGTGGGACAGGATGAACACCGGGGAGCTGTTTTTT. Protein product: CSARGRLWDRMNTGELFF. The J gene is TRBJ2-2, the V gene TRBV20-1, with 8 bases lining up with TRBD1. The CDR3 covers 18 residues. Germline V gene lookup returns CDR1 DFQATT and CDR2 SNEGSKA (reference sequence). The V segment lost 1 base and the J segment 1 base; nucleotides outside the gene matches: 11.

This clonotype was found many times. The chain links TRBV4-1 to TRBJ1-2, with D maybe TRBD1 (6 bases). The CDR3 totals 15 residues. CDR1 MGHRA and CDR2 YSYEKL come from the germline V gene. Trimming stripped 2 bases from V and 8 bases from J, with 18 bases between. The CDR3 loop is CASSQIGSYRDGYTF. CDR3 bases: TGCGCCAGCAGCCAAATCGGGTCCTACAGGGACGGCTACACCTTC.

This clonotype has a count of ten or more. J is TRBJ2-1 and V is TRBV7-9; 9 positions agree with TRBD2. The CDR3 consists of 15 residues. Germline V gene sequence: CDR1 SEHNR, CDR2 FQNEAQ (reference sequence). The trim removed 3 bases at V and 3 bases at J, leaving 3 bases unmatched. The CDR3 DNA follows: TGTGCCAGCAGCTTGAGGACTAGCGACTACAATGAGCAGTTCTTC. As protein: CASSLRTSDYNEQFF.